The rows below give T cell receptor beta chains drawn from one sample of a study of blood T cells in healthy people across ages. From the 5' RACE reads, TCRdb called clonotypes with MiXCR, one entry per CDR3 protein. Of about a million distinct CDR3 sequences listed, just over 50% were seen once; the top ten hold about 21%. Sequences were obtained from blood. These receptors were taken from a woman in her fifties or sixties in good health. Both conserved end residues are part of each CDR3. The order of the fields is V gene, D gene, J gene, clone size, CDR3 DNA, CDR3 protein. The D gene is left open where the match is weak. Clone size is stated in some rows and not others, as once, few, many or a class when expanded.

>TRBV25-1|NA|TRBJ2-4|few
TGTGCCAGTCGATCGGGGTCCAAAAACATTCAGTACTTC
CASRSGSKNIQYF
>TRBV24-1|NA|TRBJ2-5|NA
TGTGCCACCAGTGATACCGACAGTTTCCAAGAGACCCAGTACTTC
CATSDTDSFQETQYF
>TRBV5-1|NA|TRBJ2-5|NA
TGCGCCAGCAGGGGAATTAGCGGCTCTCAAGAGACCCAGTACTTC
CASRGISGSQETQYF
>TRBV27|NA|TRBJ2-7|once
TGTGCCACCACGGCCGGGTTTCTCAATGAGCAGTACTTC
CATTAGFLNEQYF
>TRBV4-2|NA|TRBJ2-1|NA
TGTGCCAGCAGCCAAGATAGGGGGGACCAAGAGACCCAGTTCTTC
CASSQDRGDQETQFF
>TRBV21-1|NA|TRBJ1-2|NA
TGTGCCAGCAGCGAAAGGAATACAGGGTCCGGCTACACCTTC
CASSERNTGSGYTF
>TRBV5-1|TRBD2|TRBJ2-3|NA
TGCGCCAGCAGCTTAATTCCGGGGGGGACAGATACGCAGTATTTT
CASSLIPGGTDTQYF
>TRBV28|NA|TRBJ2-7|many
TGTGCCAGCAGTTCCATAAGGAATCGCTACGAGCAGTACTTC
CASSSIRNRYEQYF
>TRBV6-2/TRBV6-3|NA|TRBJ2-2|few
TGTGCCAGCAGTTCCGGGTCGAGCACCGGGGAGCTGTTTTTT
CASSSGSSTGELFF
>TRBV7-9|NA|TRBJ2-7|NA
TGTGCCAGCAGCTTACAGGAGGGGGCTAATGAGCAGTACTTC
CASSLQEGANEQYF
>TRBV19|NA|TRBJ2-2|NA
TGTGCCAGTTTTAGGACTACGAACACCGGGGAGCTGTTTTTT
CASFRTTNTGELFF
>TRBV4-1|NA|TRBJ1-2|few
TGCGCCAGCAGCCAGGCGGGCTTGGGGGGTGGCTACACCTTC
CASSQAGLGGGYTF
>TRBV6-2/TRBV6-3|NA|TRBJ2-5|few
TGTGCCAGCGGGTGGGGAGGAGAGACCCAGTACTTC
CASGWGGETQYF
>TRBV3-1|TRBD1|TRBJ2-7|few
TGTGCCAGCAGCCAAGAACAGGGGGCCTGGTACGAGCAGTACTTC
CASSQEQGAWYEQYF
>TRBV13|NA|TRBJ2-7|NA
TGTGCCAGCAGCTTAGCCCCCGGGACTTCCTCCTACGAGCAGTACTTC
CASSLAPGTSSYEQYF
>TRBV11-3|TRBD1|TRBJ2-3|NA
TGTGCCAGCAGCTTAGGCTGGACCTCGGGACAGCTTTCAGATACGCAGTATTTT
CASSLGWTSGQLSDTQYF
>TRBV28|TRBD1|TRBJ1-1|NA
TGTGCCAGCAGTCAGGGGGGTAAGGAGGACACTGAAGCTTTCTTT
CASSQGGKEDTEAFF
>TRBV20-1|TRBD2|TRBJ2-3|few
TGCAGTGCCGGAGGACTAGCGGGAGGGAATACGCAGTATTTT
CSAGGLAGGNTQYF
>TRBV5-1|NA|TRBJ2-2|NA
TGCGCCAGCAGCTTGGGCCCTAACCCCGGGGAGCTGTTTTTT
CASSLGPNPGELFF
>TRBV28|TRBD2|TRBJ2-1|NA
TGTGCCAGCAGCCCTTCACTAGCGGGAAAAAGTCACGAGCAGTTCTTC
CASSPSLAGKSHEQFF
>TRBV20-1|TRBD1|TRBJ2-1|NA
TGCAGTGCTAGGTGGGACAGGGGGCCCAATGAGCAGTTCTTC
CSARWDRGPNEQFF
>TRBV7-9|NA|TRBJ2-7|many
TGTGCCAGCAGCCAGACGGGGGACGAGCAGTACTTC
CASSQTGDEQYF
>TRBV28|NA|TRBJ2-7|NA
TGTGCCAGCAGCACCTCGGTCAAACGATTCGACGAGCAGTACTTC
CASSTSVKRFDEQYF
>TRBV12-3/TRBV12-4|NA|TRBJ1-1|NA
TGTGCCAGCAGTTACAACGGGCCCCTGAGCACTGAAGCTTTCTTT
CASSYNGPLSTEAFF